The 19 T cell receptor beta chains presented below share a single source sample, sequenced in a study of OX40 agonist ivuxolimab in advanced cancers. Produced via immunoSEQ multiplex PCR; TCRdb's table is partial and in-frame only. The repertoire holds approximately 61,000 clones, with roughly nine tenths as singletons. The sequenced sample was CD4+ or CD8+ T cells sorted from blood, obtained in a trial of the OX40 agonist ivuxolimab. Receptors originate from an adult with an advanced solid tumor such as melanoma, head and neck, liver or kidney cancer.

The chain links TRBV5-1 to TRBJ2-1; perhaps TRBD2 as D (6 bases). The V and J ends lost 0 bases and 2 bases respectively, with 15 bases between them. The CDR3 runs 17 residues. Germline-derived CDR1 and CDR2 are SGHRS and YFSETQ. CDR3 bases: TGCGCCAGCAGCTTGGTTTCCCTCCTAGCGCCCTACAATGAGCAGTTCTTC. Encoded protein: CASSLVSLLAPYNEQFF.

V and J are TRBV6-5 and TRBJ1-1; 9 nucleotides line up with TRBD1. V trimming: 6 bases; J trimming: 4 bases; junction bases outside the gene matches: 6. Germline assignment: CDR1 MNHEY and CDR2 SVGAGI. The CDR3 is made up of 14 amino acids. As DNA, the CDR3 is TGTGCCAGCAGAAAGGGACAGGGAGGCACTGAAGCTTTCTTT. Translating gives CASRKGQGGTEAFF.

V is TRBV18 and J is TRBJ2-7; TRBD1 matches 10 bases. The CDR3 has 14 amino acids. Germline lookup yields CDR1 KGHSH and CDR2 LQKENI. The V and J ends lost 4 bases and 0 bases, in that order; junction bases with no gene match: 0. Written as DNA, the CDR3 is TGTGCCAGCTCACGACAGGGGGCCTCCTACGAGCAGTACTTC. Protein: CASSRQGASYEQYF.

The chain joins TRBV6-1 to TRBJ2-7; TRBD1 is a possible D gene (6 bases). The germline V gene has CDR1 MNHNS and CDR2 SASEGT. V was pared by 4 bases and J by 3 bases, with 13 bases between. There are 14 residues in the CDR3. The CDR3 spells CASSVGKDSYEQYF. The CDR3 DNA sequence: TGTGCCAGCAGTGTAGGAAAGGACAGCTACGAGCAGTACTTC.

The chain has TRBV2 and TRBJ2-3; TRBD2 aligns across 13 bases. This CDR3 is 16 amino acids long. Germline CDR1 is SNHLY and CDR2 is FYNNEI. The J segment lost 4 bases and the V segment lost 6 bases, leaving 7 bases of the junction unmatched. CDR3 amino acids: CASSLGLAGDADTQYF. DNA for the CDR3: TGTGCCAGCAGCCTAGGACTAGCGGGAGACGCAGATACGCAGTATTTT.

DNA of the CDR3: TGTGCCAGCAGTTTATCGTTCCCAGGGGCCATAGCTAACTATGGCTACACCTTC. As protein: CASSLSFPGAIANYGYTF. The chain has TRBV27 and TRBJ1-2; TRBD1 is a possible D gene (6 bases). Germline V lookup: CDR1 MNHEY, CDR2 SMNVEV (reference sequence). This CDR3 has 18 residues. V lost 0 bases and J 0 bases, leaving 17 bases between the germline ends.

The chain employs TRBV2 and TRBJ1-4; 11 bases are shared with TRBD1. The CDR3 has 13 amino acids. The V segment lost 5 bases and the J segment 8 bases; nucleotides outside the gene matches: 1. CDR1 and CDR2 (germline): SNHLY, FYNNEI. CDR3 DNA: TGTGCCAGCAGTCGGACAGGGGGCGAAAAACTGTTTTTT. Its protein product is CASSRTGGEKLFF.

The gene calls are TRBV10-3 and TRBJ2-1; possibly TRBD2 for D (5 bases). There are 12 residues in the CDR3. Between the trimmed V and J ends, which lost 10 bases and 6 bases, there was a span of 13 bases. Germline CDR1 and CDR2: ENHRY and SYGVKD. The CDR3 loop reads CANGGAANEQFF. Here the CDR3 DNA reads TGTGCCAACGGAGGAGCCGCCAATGAGCAGTTCTTC.

This chain joins TRBV5-1 and TRBJ1-4, with 7 positions matching TRBD1. The junction had 4 bases not matched to a gene; V was cut back by 5 bases and J by 0 bases. Germline loops: CDR1 SGHRS, CDR2 YFSETQ. The CDR3 runs to 15 residues. The CDR3 loop reads CASRPGGTTNEKLFF. CDR3 coding DNA: TGCGCCAGCAGACCAGGGGGGACAACTAATGAAAAACTGTTTTTT.

V and J are TRBV6-6 and TRBJ1-5, with no clear D. The CDR3 runs 15 residues. The V end lost 6 bases, the J end lost 1 base, and 13 bases lay between the germline ends. The V gene's germline CDR1 is MNHNY and CDR2 SVGAGI (reference sequence). This CDR3 is CASRLRGGSNQPQHF. The DNA for the CDR3 is TGTGCCAGCAGACTCCGGGGAGGGAGCAATCAGCCCCAGCATTTT.

V gene TRBV7-9 combines with J gene TRBJ2-2; 8 nucleotides align to TRBD2. V lost 6 bases, J lost 4 bases, and 4 bases stayed unmatched. The germline V gene has CDR1 SEHNR and CDR2 FQNEAQ (reference sequence). The CDR3 loop spans 14 amino acids. The CDR3 loop is CASRLGLGTGELFF. The CDR3 bases are TGTGCCAGCAGACTGGGACTAGGCACCGGGGAGCTGTTTTTT.

The rearrangement links TRBV9 to TRBJ2-1; possibly TRBD2 for D (6 bases). This CDR3 is built from 15 residues. Trimming cost V 3 bases and J 8 bases, with 18 bases left between them. Per the germline V gene, CDR1 is SGDLS and CDR2 is YYNGEE. CDR3 in amino acids: CASSASSGVDHEQFF. The DNA of the CDR3 is TGTGCCAGCAGCGCTAGCTCGGGGGTTGACCATGAGCAGTTCTTC.

The chain uses TRBV6-6 and TRBJ1-2, with TRBD1 matching over 11 bases. CDR3 length equals 15 residues. V dropped 0 bases and J dropped 6; count of bases not matched to a gene: 3. In germline, CDR1 is MNHNY, CDR2 SVGAGI (reference sequence). CDR3 sequence: CASSYSGTGGDGYTF. CDR3 sequence (DNA): TGTGCCAGCAGTTACTCGGGGACAGGGGGTGATGGCTACACCTTC.

J is TRBJ2-7 and V is TRBV6-1; 9 bases are a match to TRBD1. The ends lost 3 bases at V and 4 bases at J; junction bases unmatched: 7. This CDR3 spans 15 amino acids. Germline V gene sequence: CDR1 MNHNS, CDR2 SASEGT. CDR3 sequence (DNA): TGTGCCAGCAGTGAGGGACAGGGTCTTCGATACGAGCAGTACTTC. Translating gives CASSEGQGLRYEQYF.

The chain has TRBV28 and TRBJ1-2; no definite D call. The CDR3 length is 14 residues. Germline values: CDR1 MDHEN, CDR2 SYDVKM. Trimming left V 1 base short and J 4 bases short, with 10 bases between. The CDR3 protein is CASSLSGWSYGYTF. As DNA, the CDR3 is TGTGCCAGCAGTTTATCGGGGTGGTCCTATGGCTACACCTTC.

There are a few counts of this clone. V and J are TRBV6-1 and TRBJ1-5; D possibly corresponds to TRBD1 (6 bases). This CDR3 spans 15 amino acids. In germline, CDR1 is MNHNS, CDR2 SASEGT. Trimming took off 7 bases at V and 2 bases at J, with 15 bases between the two ends. The CDR3 DNA sequence: TGTGCCAGCACCAGAGGGGGGATGGGCAATCAGCCCCAGCATTTT. It encodes CASTRGGMGNQPQHF.

DNA of the CDR3: TGTGCCAGCAGCACCCAGGGGGCTTGGCAGCCCCAGCATTTT. Translating gives CASSTQGAWQPQHF. V is TRBV7-2 and J is TRBJ1-5; 8 bases line up with TRBD1. The CDR3 length is 14 residues. Germline CDR1 and CDR2: SGHTA and FQGNSA. The V and J ends lost 5 bases and 7 bases, in that order; junction bases with no gene match: 7.

On this clone: Germline and junction disagree at one end, which may indicate a read error. The rearrangement joins TRBV6-4 to TRBJ2-1; maybe TRBD2 (6 bases). CDR1 is MRHNA and CDR2 is SNTAGT in the germline V gene. The CDR3 runs to 14 residues. CDR3 region: CASSDLWASDLCIF. In DNA, the CDR3 is TGTGCCAGCAGTGACCTTTGGGCTAGCGATTTATGCATCTTC.

The CDR3 DNA reads TGTGCCAGCAGCGCCGGACAGGGGTCCTACAATGAGCAGTTCTTC. This sequence encodes CASSAGQGSYNEQFF. V usage is TRBV7-2 and J usage is TRBJ2-1; 9 bases are shared with TRBD1. V was clipped by 5 bases and J by 1 base; unmatched bases: 3. The CDR3 has 15 amino acids. From germline, CDR1 is SGHTA and CDR2 FQGNSA.